Following are 20 T cell receptor beta chains from one sample sequenced in a study of blood T cell repertoires in COVID-19. The data were produced by immunoSEQ multiplex PCR, yet TCRdb's version contains in-frame clones alone and is incomplete. The table lists about 49,000 clones, about four fifths of them singletons. Sequencing was done on a sample of peripheral blood. The receptors derive from a man aged 50 to 60 with acute or convalescent COVID-19.

The chain has TRBV4-1 and TRBJ1-1; D is possibly TRBD1 (5 bases). This CDR3 has 14 amino acids. Germline CDR1 MGHRA, CDR2 YSYEKL. The V end was cut by 1 base, the J end by 3 bases, with 9 bases between. The CDR3 sequence: CASSQGGAHTEAFF. The CDR3 nucleotides are TGCGCCAGCAGCCAAGGGGGCGCGCACACTGAAGCTTTCTTT.

The V and J genes are TRBV11-3 and TRBJ2-4, with TRBD2 matching over 9 bases. The CDR3 loop spans 17 amino acids. Losses at the gene ends were 1 base for V and 9 bases for J; bases not matched to a gene: 13. Germline V gene sequence: CDR1 SGHNT, CDR2 YENEEA. The CDR3 here is CASSLVAAGGELGIQYF. DNA for the CDR3: TGTGCCAGCAGCTTAGTTGCGGCGGGGGGGGAATTAGGCATTCAGTACTTC.

The rearrangement uses TRBV7-8 and TRBJ2-3; the D gene is possibly TRBD2 (6 bases). Germline V gene data show CDR1 as SGHVS and CDR2 as FQNEAQ. Trimming took 3 bases from V and 0 from J, leaving 16 bases between them. This CDR3 spans 17 amino acids. CDR3 sequence: CASSLVAGLSSTDTQYF. CDR3 in DNA: TGTGCCAGCAGCTTGGTTGCGGGACTCTCTAGCACAGATACGCAGTATTTT.

CDR3 coding DNA: TGTGCCAGCACCGAGGCAGGGGGCCATAATTCACCCCTCCACTTT. Translated, it gives CASTEAGGHNSPLHF. V is TRBV2 and J is TRBJ1-6, with 8 nucleotides matching TRBD1. Trimming removed 7 bases from V and 5 bases from J; junction bases left unmatched: 7. CDR3 length equals 15 residues. In germline, CDR1 is SNHLY, CDR2 FYNNEI.

This chain joins TRBV10-3 and TRBJ2-1; 14 bases line up with TRBD2. Germline V lookup: CDR1 ENHRY, CDR2 SYGVKD. V shed 0 bases, J shed 10 bases, and the junction held 8 bases outside the gene matches. The CDR3 extends over 17 amino acids. The CDR3 DNA follows: TGTGCCATCAGTGAGTCAAGACTAGCGGGGGGGCCGGGGGAGCAGTTCTTC. This gives the protein CAISESRLAGGPGEQFF.

Written as DNA, the CDR3 is TGTGCCAGCAGTTACCCCCAGGGGAAGAGCAATCAGCCCCAGCATTTT. It codes for CASSYPQGKSNQPQHF. This chain links TRBV6-2 or TRBV6-3 with TRBJ1-5; perhaps TRBD1 as D (6 bases). Trimming stripped 2 bases from V and 1 base from J, with 12 bases between. Germline lookup yields CDR1 MNHEY and CDR2 SVGEGT. There are 16 residues in the CDR3.

The J gene is TRBJ2-1, the V gene TRBV6-2 or TRBV6-3; D might be TRBD2 (5 bases). CDR1 MNHEY and CDR2 SVGEGT come from the germline V gene. Trimming shortened V by 0 bases and J by 10 bases, and 10 bases separated the two germline ends. The CDR3 extends over 13 amino acids. CDR3 in DNA: TGTGCCAGCAGTTACTCGAGTCTAGCAGAGCAGTTCTTC. It is translated as CASSYSSLAEQFF.

The CDR3 loop is CASSQDRGTDTQYF. In nucleotides, the CDR3 is TGTGCCAGCAGCCAAGATCGGGGTACAGATACGCAGTATTTT. This chain links TRBV4-2 with TRBJ2-3, with D possibly matching TRBD2 (5 bases). The CDR3 consists of 14 residues. With 0 bases removed from V and 3 bases from J, the gap between germline ends came to 7 bases. The V gene's germline CDR1 is LGHNA and CDR2 YNFKEQ.

V is TRBV6-5 and J is TRBJ1-4, with D tentatively TRBD1 (6 bases). Germline loops: CDR1 MNHEY, CDR2 SVGAGI. There are 15 residues in the CDR3. V lost 6 bases and J 7 bases, leaving 18 bases between the germline ends. The CDR3 DNA reads TGTGCCAGCAGGTCCGGGACACAAAATGGTGAAAAACTGTTTTTT. Protein: CASRSGTQNGEKLFF.

This clone was detected once. The chain recombines TRBV27 with TRBJ2-4; D is undetermined. The length of the CDR3 is 13 residues. V was cut by 6 bases and J by 6 bases, with 12 bases left in between. Germline V CDR1 and CDR2: MNHEY, SMNVEV (reference sequence). For the CDR3, the DNA is TGTGCCAGCAGGACCTTTCCTAGAAACATTCAGTACTTC. It yields the protein CASRTFPRNIQYF.

The chain couples TRBV11-2 to TRBJ2-1; no reliable D call. The CDR3 runs to 13 residues. Germline-derived CDR1 and CDR2 are SGHAT and FQNNGV. V shed 3 bases and J shed 5 bases, with 8 bases lying between them. The DNA of the CDR3 is TGTGCCAGCAGCTTGACTCTCGACAATGAGCAGTTCTTC. Its translation: CASSLTLDNEQFF. The complete variable domain, with remaining parts taken from reference TRBV11-2 and TRBJ2-1, reads EAGVAQSPRYKIIEKRQSVAFWCNPISGHATLYWYQQILGQGPKLLIQFQNNGVVDDSQLPKDRFSAERLKGVDSTLKIQPAKLEDSAVYLCASSLTLDNEQFFGPGTRLTVL.

J is TRBJ2-2 and V is TRBV18; D remains unclear. Trimming pared 2 bases from V and 4 bases from J, leaving 11 bases between. In germline, CDR1 is KGHSH, CDR2 LQKENI. This CDR3 has 15 amino acids. CDR3 sequence: CASSPEDDGTGELFF. The DNA of the CDR3 is TGTGCCAGCTCACCAGAGGATGACGGCACCGGGGAGCTGTTTTTT.

The V call is TRBV7-7, the J call TRBJ2-7; 8 bases map to TRBD1. From germline, CDR1 is SSHAT and CDR2 FNYEAQ (reference sequence). V shed 2 bases and J 1 base; nucleotides not matched to a gene: 10. CDR3 size: 17 residues. The chain's CDR3 is CASSLLPTGDGSYEQYF. The DNA of the CDR3 is TGTGCCAGCAGCTTACTCCCGACAGGGGATGGGTCCTACGAGCAGTACTTC. The full variable domain, with the rest looked up from reference TRBV7-7 and TRBJ2-7, is GAGVSQSPRYKVTKRGQDVTLRCDPISSHATLYWYQQALGQGPEFLTYFNYEAQPDKSGLPSDRFSAERPEGSISTLTIQRTEQRDSAMYRCASSLLPTGDGSYEQYFGPGTRLTVT.

The chain recombines TRBV28 with TRBJ1-4; 9 positions match TRBD1. Germline V lookup: CDR1 MDHEN, CDR2 SYDVKM. V lost 2 bases and J lost 12; bases outside the gene matches: 1. CDR3 length: 12 amino acids. The CDR3 DNA is TGTGCCAGCAGTTTAGGGACAGGGCAACTGTTTTTT. Translating it yields CASSLGTGQLFF.

The J gene is TRBJ2-1, the V gene TRBV6-5, with TRBD1 matching over 10 bases. This CDR3 has 14 residues. Germline assignment: CDR1 MNHEY and CDR2 SVGAGI. V shed 6 bases, J shed 9 bases, and the junction held 8 bases outside the gene matches. CDR3: CASSRGQGSGEQFF. In DNA form, the CDR3 reads TGTGCCAGCAGCCGGGGACAGGGGTCGGGTGAGCAGTTCTTC.

V gene TRBV9 combines with J gene TRBJ2-7; the D gene is possibly TRBD2 (5 bases). The CDR3 length is 14 residues. Germline V gene lookup returns CDR1 SGDLS and CDR2 YYNGEE. Trimming pared 0 bases from V and 3 bases from J, leaving 10 bases between. The CDR3, as DNA: TGTGCCAGCAGCGTAGACGTCGGGATCTACGAGCAGTACTTC. Encoded protein: CASSVDVGIYEQYF. The whole variable domain, filled in from reference TRBV9 and TRBJ2-7, reads DSGVTQTPKHLITATGQRVTLRCSPRSGDLSVYWYQQSLDQGLQFLIQYYNGEERAKGNILERFSAQQFPDLHSELNLSSLELGDSALYFCASSVDVGIYEQYFGPGTRLTVT.

The V gene is TRBV6-2 or TRBV6-3, the J gene TRBJ2-1, with 11 bases aligning to TRBD2. CDR1 and CDR2 from the germline V gene are MNHEY and SVGEGT. There are 20 residues in the CDR3. Germline trimming cut 2 bases from V and 2 bases from J; bases unmatched to any gene: 14. This CDR3 is CASSYELGSGRASPYNEQFF. DNA for the CDR3: TGTGCCAGCAGTTACGAGTTGGGTAGCGGGAGGGCAAGTCCCTACAATGAGCAGTTCTTC.

This sequence joins TRBV10-2 and TRBJ2-5; 7 bases align to TRBD1. CDR3 size: 17 residues. Trimming took 5 bases from V and 5 from J; bases not matched to a gene: 17. From germline, CDR1 is WSHSY and CDR2 SAAADI. CDR3 sequence (DNA): TGCGCCAGCAGTTCTAGGACAGGAGGCCCCGTATTGGAGACCCAGTACTTC. It yields the protein CASSSRTGGPVLETQYF.

The rearrangement uses TRBV5-4 and TRBJ2-7; no clear D. The CDR3 spans 12 residues. Germline-derived CDR1 and CDR2 are SGHNT and YYREEE (reference sequence). The germline V and J ends were trimmed by 1 base and 7 bases, with 9 bases remaining between them. The CDR3 sequence: CASSLPKTEQYF. The CDR3 nucleotides read TGTGCCAGCAGCTTGCCTAAAACGGAGCAGTACTTC.

This clone was detected only a few times. V and J are TRBV27 and TRBJ1-3; D unresolved. The V gene lost 3 bases and the J gene lost 4 bases, with 7 bases spanning the gap. This CDR3 is 13 amino acids long. The V gene's germline CDR1 is MNHEY and CDR2 SMNVEV (reference sequence). CDR3 sequence reads: CASSFSGGNTIYF. DNA of the CDR3: TGTGCCAGCAGTTTTTCAGGCGGAAACACCATATATTTT.